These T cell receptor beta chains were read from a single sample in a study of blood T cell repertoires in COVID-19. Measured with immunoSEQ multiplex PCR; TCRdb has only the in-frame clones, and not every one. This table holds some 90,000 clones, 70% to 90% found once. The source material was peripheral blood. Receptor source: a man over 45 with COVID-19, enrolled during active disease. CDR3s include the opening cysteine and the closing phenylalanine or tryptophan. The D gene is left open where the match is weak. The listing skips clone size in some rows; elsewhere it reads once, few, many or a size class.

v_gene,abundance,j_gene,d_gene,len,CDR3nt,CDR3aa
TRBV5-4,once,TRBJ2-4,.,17,TGTGCCAGCAGCTTGAGAACCGGGGTCGGGGCCAAAAACATTCAGTACTTC,CASSLRTGVGAKNIQYF
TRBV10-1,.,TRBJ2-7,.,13,TGCGCCAGCAGTGAGCCCGGACATCCCGAGCAGTACTTC,CASSEPGHPEQYF
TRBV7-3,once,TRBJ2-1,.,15,TGTGCCAGCAGCCTAATTGGCCTCTCCTACAATGAGCAGTTCTTC,CASSLIGLSYNEQFF
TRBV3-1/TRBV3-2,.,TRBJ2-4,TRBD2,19,TGTGCCAGCAGCCCCCACGGAGCGCGGGGGGGACTAGCCAAAAACATTCAGTACTTC,CASSPHGARGGLAKNIQYF
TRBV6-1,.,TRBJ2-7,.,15,TGTGCCAGCAGTGAATTGCAGGGTGAGAGGTACGAGCAGTACTTC,CASSELQGERYEQYF
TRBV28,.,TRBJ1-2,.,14,TGTGCCAGCAGTTTTAACAGGGACCTCTATGGCTACACCTTC,CASSFNRDLYGYTF
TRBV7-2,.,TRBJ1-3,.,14,TGTGCCAGCAGCTTTAACAGGGCTGGAAACACCATATATTTT,CASSFNRAGNTIYF
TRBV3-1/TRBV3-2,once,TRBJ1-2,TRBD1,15,TGTGCCAGCAGGGACAGGGGGGGTTGGTCCTATGGCTACACCTTC,CASRDRGGWSYGYTF
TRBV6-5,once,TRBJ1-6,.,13,TGTGCCAGCAGTCCACAACACAATTCACCCCTCCACTTT,CASSPQHNSPLHF
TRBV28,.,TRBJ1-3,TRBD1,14,TGTGCCAGCAGGACACAGGGGAGGGGAAACACCATATATTTT,CASRTQGRGNTIYF
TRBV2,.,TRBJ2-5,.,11,TGTGCCAGCACACTAGAGGAGACCCAGTACTTC,CASTLEETQYF
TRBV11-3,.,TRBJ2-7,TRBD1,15,TGTGCCAGCAGTCCTACAGGGGGCCCTCCCCACGAGCAGTACTTC,CASSPTGGPPHEQYF